This TCR beta chain was recorded in a study of beta chain features in type 1 diabetes (dated by TCRdb to 2016 to 2018). For the study in its entirety: No differences in mean age, gender distribution, total cell number or subset yield were found between patients and healthy donors. Across all samples, around 99 million sorted cells were examined, and cell number per subset correlated strongly with RNA yield. The study compared the TCRB repertoires of sorted circulating CD4+ T cell subsets in recently diagnosed type 1 diabetes patients with those in matched healthy donors. Naive and central memory subsets were obtained from all 30 or so donors, but regulatory and stem cell-like memory subsets were isolated from only 8 patients and roughly 8 healthy donors.

The High Capacity cDNA Reverse Transcription Kit was used to reverse transcribe all of the isolated RNA, meaning that expressed TCRB transcripts were what got sequenced. Deep immunoSEQ sequencing was applied to naive, central memory and regulatory T cell samples, giving an average of about 3.6 million total reads per sample. Sorted cells were lysed in RLT buffer and RNA was extracted with DNase-treated RNeasy Micro or Mini kits, depending on cell number. Each cell subset was processed on its own to prevent cross-contamination, while patient and healthy donor samples were processed together. Using the immunoSEQ multiplex PCR, TCRB sequences were amplified from cDNA into 87-bp fragments spanning the CDR3 region. The amplicons were sequenced using the Illumina HiSeq platform. From the authors' description of their analysis: Synthetic template baselines were used to correct PCR bias computationally, reads within Hamming distance 2 were collapsed, and singletons that could not be merged were discarded. Reads were aligned to IMGT to assign V, D and J genes, CDR3 length, and insertions or deletions at six rearrangement sites. Within each subset, clonotype counts were normalized to the number of sorted cells before true diversity and Gini coefficients were calculated with the tcR R package. Repertoire sharing was quantified using the overlap coefficient calculated on TCRB nucleotide sequences. As a proxy for the pre-selection repertoire, out-of-frame TCRB sequences from naive cells were analyzed. TCRdb holds this immuneACCESS table with in-frame rearrangements only. Some clones are missing; in checked studies, unresolved V genes explain under half, and the rest has no known cause. D and trimming come from the DNA, and the V and J calls and clone size come from that table. The sample table shows approximately 400,000 clones, and roughly 16% are seen once. The ten largest clones take up about 0.02% of the sample.

Beyond this particular receptor, the publication reports: In all four CD4+ subsets, TCRB CDR3 length was moderately but significantly shorter in type 1 diabetes patients. Naive, central memory and regulatory TCRB repertoires appeared to be more similar among patients than among healthy donors. Shorter templates might be favored by PCR, yet because patient and control samples were amplified and corrected together, any such skew would affect both groups equally. Sequencing cDNA rather than genomic DNA could over-represent highly expressing activated cells, although activation and CD3 levels did not differ between groups. Patients with type 1 diabetes made fewer insertions and deleted more nucleotides at VDJ recombination sites, implying thymic rearrangement abnormalities. Because small numbers of individuals were included in the HLA sub-analyses, any influence of HLA type on TCRB rearrangement was left unresolved.

The CDR3 runs 14 amino acids, cysteine and phenylalanine included. Only the CDR3 portion is preserved as DNA: 42 bases, with reading frame beginning at the first base. V gives up 5 bases and J gives up 3 bases, and the segment between their germline ends measures 14 bases. Looking up the germline V gene yields CDR1 MDHEN and CDR2 SYDVKM. From each donor, a single peripheral blood sample of approximately 110 mL on average was drawn into heparinised tubes. Naive, central memory, regulatory and stem cell-like memory CD4+ T cells were sorted on a BD FACSAria II using a panel including CD45RO, CCR7, CD25, CD127, CD95 and CD27. All sorted populations exceeded 95% purity. PBMCs were isolated immediately by Lymphoprep density gradient centrifugation and stained directly without culture. So that batch effects would be minimized, each experiment stained and sorted samples in pairs, pairing one healthy donor with one patient.

This clone showed up just a few times. Its target antigen remains unknown. Base-call qualities are not available, and no considerably larger clone is one nucleotide away. The sequencing sample was made of naive CD4+ T cells from blood. The sample's cell subset or site label, decoded: true naive CD4+ T cells. The sequence was collected from a woman under 30 in good health. This receptor chain uses TRBV28 and TRBJ2-7, with a weak D call of TRBD1 (6 bases match). In nucleotides, the sequence is TGTGCCAGCAGTCCAACGGAACAGGGCTACGAGCAGTACTTC. This yields the protein CASSPTEQGYEQYF.